This record covers a single T cell receptor beta chain. This specimen belongs to a study of blood T cells in healthy people across ages. A second 7 to 11 cycle PCR used barcoded and J-beta primers. Each TCR beta cDNA got a 12-nucleotide random molecular identifier. TCRdb processed the 5' RACE reads anew with MiXCR; each CDR3 protein has one entry. The sample has approximately 960,000 distinct CDR3 sequences; around 29% are singletons. The V gene lost 3 bases and the J gene lost 2 bases, with 11 bases spanning the gap. Germline loops: CDR1 SNHLY, CDR2 FYNNEI. The CDR3 spans 14 residues. These data are also associated with another study on T cells of mothers and their children. That study reports: From each mother came over 9 million TCR beta CDR3 reads, and from each child came some 3.2 million. Thymic selection shapes TCR recombination output in related pairs, and it does so similarly in unrelated pairs.

Sequencing was performed on blood. The rearrangement joins TRBV2 to TRBJ2-7; D may be TRBD1 (5 bases). The sequence was obtained from a woman aged 40 to 49 in good health. The CDR3 DNA sequence: TGTGCCAGCAGTGAGATGGGCAGGGCCTACGAGCAGTACTTC. Protein product: CASSEMGRAYEQYF.